The clone carrying this T cell receptor beta chain was seen just once. The CDR3 has 18 amino acids. Germline V gene data show CDR1 as SQVTM and CDR2 as ANQGSEA. V lost 4 bases to trimming and J lost 0 bases; unmatched junction nucleotides: 18. This sample is part of a study of blood T cells in healthy people across ages. Then a second PCR, running about 6 to 12 cycles, was carried out with a sample-barcoded 5' primer and a J-beta primer mix. Each CDR3 protein gets one entry after TCRdb re-called the 5' RACE reads with MiXCR. This sample has roughly 1,500,000 distinct CDR3 sequences, with 42% found just once.

The specimen was blood. This receptor was taken from a woman in her late teens or twenties in good health. V is TRBV29-1 and J is TRBJ2-7; 7 nucleotides agree with TRBD2. The CDR3 is CSVVHLGVVAGDSYEQYF. The CDR3 nucleotides are TGCAGCGTTGTTCACCTGGGGGTGGTAGCGGGTGACTCCTACGAGCAGTACTTC.